This T cell receptor beta chain was identified in a study of OX40 agonist ivuxolimab in advanced cancers. In the study overall: Patients were given ivuxolimab, an antibody that agonizes OX40 (CD134).

This clone has a single count. Sequenced by immunoSEQ multiplex PCR; TCRdb stores in-frame clones only, minus some. The table lists tens of thousands of clones, 60% to 80% of them singletons. V was cut by 6 bases and J by 4 bases, with 7 bases left in between. The CDR3 length is 11 residues. CDR1 and CDR2 from the germline V gene are MDHEN and SYDVKM. The source material was CD4+ or CD8+ T cells sorted from blood, sampled in a trial of the OX40 agonist ivuxolimab. The sequence was collected from an adult with an advanced solid tumor such as melanoma, head and neck, liver or kidney cancer. The gene calls are TRBV28 and TRBJ2-7; D is possibly TRBD1 (5 bases). The CDR3 here is CASRGVYEQYF. The CDR3 bases are TGTGCCAGCAGAGGGGTGTACGAGCAGTACTTC.